This TCR beta chain is from a study of T cells in Graves' hyperthyroidism and ophthalmopathy. This clonotype was seen a few times. What it binds is unknown. TCR beta CDR3 sequences were amplified from RNA transcripts. Initially, a first-round RT-PCR of the TCR CDR3 employed the HTBI primer set. TCRdb recomputed calls from the multiplex PCR reads with MiXCR, one row per CDR3 protein. Here the sample spans 500,000 to 650,000 distinct CDR3 sequences, about 15% being singletons. Study-level points and caveats: Appearing also in blood were most of the thyroid clonotypes expanded above 0.001.

Trimming removed 5 bases at V and 1 base at J, with 9 bases between. The CDR3 is 14 residues long. The V gene's germline CDR1 is DFQATT and CDR2 SNEGSKA (reference sequence). The chain carries TRBV20-1 and TRBJ2-6; no reliable D call. This receptor was taken from a woman aged 18-29 years with Graves' ophthalmopathy. Sequenced: blood. The CDR3 DNA follows: TGCAGTGCTGTCCATTCGTCTGGGGCCAACGTCCTGACTTTC. It specifies CSAVHSSGANVLTF.